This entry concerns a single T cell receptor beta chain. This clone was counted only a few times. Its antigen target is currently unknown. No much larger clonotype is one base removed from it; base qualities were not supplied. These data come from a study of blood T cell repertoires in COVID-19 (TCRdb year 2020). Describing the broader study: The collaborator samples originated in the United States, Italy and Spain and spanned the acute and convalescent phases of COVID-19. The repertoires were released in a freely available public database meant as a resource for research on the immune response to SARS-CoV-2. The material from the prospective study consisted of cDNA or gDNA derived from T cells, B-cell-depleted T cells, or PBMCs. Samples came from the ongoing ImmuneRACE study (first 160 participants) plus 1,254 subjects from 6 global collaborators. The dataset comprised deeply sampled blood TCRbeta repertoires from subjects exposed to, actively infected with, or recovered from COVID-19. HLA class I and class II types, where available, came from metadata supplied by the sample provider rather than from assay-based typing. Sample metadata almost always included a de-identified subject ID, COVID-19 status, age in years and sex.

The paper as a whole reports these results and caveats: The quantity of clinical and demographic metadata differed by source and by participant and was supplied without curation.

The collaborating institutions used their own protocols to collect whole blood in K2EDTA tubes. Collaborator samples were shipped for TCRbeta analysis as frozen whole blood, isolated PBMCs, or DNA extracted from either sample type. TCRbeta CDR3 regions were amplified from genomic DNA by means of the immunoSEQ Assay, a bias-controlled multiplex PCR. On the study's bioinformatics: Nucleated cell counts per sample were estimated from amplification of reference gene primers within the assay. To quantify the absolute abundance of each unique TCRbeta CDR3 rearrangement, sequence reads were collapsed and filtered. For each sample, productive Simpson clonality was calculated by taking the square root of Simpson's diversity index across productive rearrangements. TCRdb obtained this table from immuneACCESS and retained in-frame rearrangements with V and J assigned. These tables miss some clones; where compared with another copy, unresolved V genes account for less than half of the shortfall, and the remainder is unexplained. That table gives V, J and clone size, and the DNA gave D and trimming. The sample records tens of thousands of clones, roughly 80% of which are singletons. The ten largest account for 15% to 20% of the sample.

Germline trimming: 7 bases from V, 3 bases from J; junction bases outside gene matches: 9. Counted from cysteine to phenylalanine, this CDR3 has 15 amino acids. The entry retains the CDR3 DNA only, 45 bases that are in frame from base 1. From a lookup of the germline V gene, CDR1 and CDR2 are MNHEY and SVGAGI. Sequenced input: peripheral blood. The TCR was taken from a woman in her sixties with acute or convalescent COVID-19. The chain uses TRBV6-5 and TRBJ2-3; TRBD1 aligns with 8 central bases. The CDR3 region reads CASIPGQGKTDTQYF. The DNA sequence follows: TGTGCCAGCATTCCCGGACAGGGCAAAACAGATACGCAGTATTTT.